The source of this TCR beta chain is a study of monozygotic twins with inflammatory bowel disease. Germline lookup yields CDR1 MNHEY and CDR2 SMNVEV (reference sequence). The CDR3 consists of 15 residues. Study outcomes and limitations: Twin pairs that were concordant did not differ from discordant pairs in repertoire similarity, possibly from limited power.

A remark on this clonotype: The antigen remains unidentified.

Template switching introduced UMIs that contain a 6-nucleotide sample barcode. TCRdb processed the 5' RACE reads again and assigns one entry to each CDR3 protein, with no DNA. The table for this sample gives some 130,000 distinct CDR3 sequences. The chain has TRBV27 and TRBJ2-7; the TRBD2 assignment by TCRdb is unverifiable without DNA. The source material was blood. The TCR originated in a human donor with ulcerative colitis or Crohn's disease, or a healthy co-twin of an affected twin (not recorded which). The chain's CDR3 is CASSLISGPAYEQYF.